This is a list of T cell receptor beta chains from one sample in a study of shared clonotypes between healthy human individuals. The assay was immunoSEQ multiplex PCR, and TCRdb's table has in-frame clones only and misses some. This sample yields 2 million to 2.5 million clones, of which over 90% are seen a single time; 0.39% belongs to the top ten. The sequencing sample was made of naive CD4+ T cells from PBMCs. All receptors come from a young man in good health. Some clones in this sample may be carry-over from other donors' samples. CDR3s include the opening cysteine and the closing phenylalanine or tryptophan. Fields, in order: J gene, D gene, clone size, V gene, CDR3 DNA, CDR3 protein. A D gene is named only where the DNA matches it firmly. Size is stated for part of the rows, as once, few or many counts, or as a class when the clone is expanded.

>TRBJ2-7|.|once|TRBV14
TGTGCCAGCGGGAGGGCAGGGGGATACGAGCAGTACTTC
CASGRAGGYEQYF
>TRBJ2-1|TRBD2|.|TRBV5-6
TGTGCCAGCAGCTTGGTTAGGCTAGCGGGAGATGAGCAGTTCTTC
CASSLVRLAGDEQFF
>TRBJ2-7|.|.|TRBV7-2
TGTGCCAGCAGCTTATGGGACGCCACCTACGAGCAGTACTTC
CASSLWDATYEQYF
>TRBJ1-2|.|.|TRBV21-1
TGTGCCAGCAGCAAAAAGGACAGAAACTATGGCTACACCTTC
CASSKKDRNYGYTF
>TRBJ2-7|TRBD2|.|TRBV5-4
TGTGCCAGCAGCTTGAGACTAGCGGGAAACTACGAGCAGTACTTC
CASSLRLAGNYEQYF
>TRBJ2-5|.|.|TRBV4-3
TGCGCCAGCAGCCAAGGCCCCCCTACAGGAGAAGAGACCCAGTACTTC
CASSQGPPTGEETQYF
>TRBJ2-3|.|.|TRBV28
TGTGCCAGCCGACAGGTCCAGACAGATACGCAGTATTTT
CASRQVQTDTQYF
>TRBJ2-1|TRBD2|.|TRBV7-3
TGTGCCAGCAGCTTAACGGGTGGGCTAGCGGGAGGCAATGAGCAGTTCTTC
CASSLTGGLAGGNEQFF
>TRBJ2-1|.|.|TRBV11-3
TGTGCCAGCAGCCTTAGTAGCGGATCCTACAATGAGCAGTTCTTC
CASSLSSGSYNEQFF
>TRBJ1-2|.|.|TRBV5-1
TGCGCCAGCACTCCTGGGGCAGCGGGACCCTATGGCTACACCTTC
CASTPGAAGPYGYTF
>TRBJ2-7|.|.|TRBV5-1
TGCGCCAGCAGCTTGGCCCCACCGTCCTACGAGCAGTACTTC
CASSLAPPSYEQYF
>TRBJ2-1|.|.|TRBV27
TGTGCCAGCAGTTTATTAGCCTCCTACAATGAGCAGTTCTTC
CASSLLASYNEQFF
>TRBJ2-7|.|.|TRBV7-8
TGTGCCAGCAGCTTAACAGACGGGCCCTACGAGCAGTACTTC
CASSLTDGPYEQYF
>TRBJ1-1|.|once|TRBV18
TGTGCCAGCTCACCGAATAGGGAAACTGAAGCTTTCTTT
CASSPNRETEAFF
>TRBJ1-1|.|.|TRBV5-6
TGTGCCAGCAGCTTTGGGGAGAACACTGAAGCTTTCTTT
CASSFGENTEAFF
>TRBJ2-1|TRBD1|.|TRBV5-1
TGCGCCAGCAGCTTGGTTTCCGGGACAGGGTACAATGAGCAGTTCTTC
CASSLVSGTGYNEQFF
>TRBJ1-6|.|.|TRBV30
TGTGCCTGGAGTGGGGTAGATAAGAGCTCCTATAATTCACCCCTCCACTTT
CAWSGVDKSSYNSPLHF
>TRBJ1-1|TRBD1|.|TRBV7-9
TGTGCCAGCAGCTCGTCAGGGGGAGCGAACACTGAAGCTTTCTTT
CASSSSGGANTEAFF
>TRBJ1-4|TRBD1|.|TRBV5-1
TGCGCCAGCAGCGCTGACAGGGCGAATGAAAAACTGTTTTTT
CASSADRANEKLFF
>TRBJ2-5|.|.|TRBV28
TGTGCCAGCACAGGTTTCCGAGAGACCCAGTACTTC
CASTGFRETQYF
>TRBJ1-4|TRBD1|.|TRBV10-3
TGTGCCATCAGTGCAGGGGGCGGGAATGAAAAACTGTTTTTT
CAISAGGGNEKLFF
>TRBJ1-4|TRBD1|.|TRBV11-2
TGTGCCAGCAGCGCCCAGGGGGGAAATGAAAAACTGTTTTTT
CASSAQGGNEKLFF
>TRBJ2-2|TRBD2|.|TRBV19
TGTGCCAGTAGTCCGTGGACTAGCGGGAGATCCGGGGAGCTGTTTTTT
CASSPWTSGRSGELFF
>TRBJ2-7|.|.|TRBV10-3
TGTGCCATCCAAGATAACCTCGAGCAGTACTTC
CAIQDNLEQYF
>TRBJ2-2|.|.|TRBV7-9
TGTGCCAGCAGCGAGAAGTCCGCGAACACCGGGGAGCTGTTTTTT
CASSEKSANTGELFF
>TRBJ1-2|.|.|TRBV19
TGTGCCCTAGGGAAAGGGCCAGGGTATGGCTACACCTTC
CALGKGPGYGYTF
>TRBJ2-4|.|once|TRBV19
TGTGCCAGTAGTAGAGCCGGCACTAGTAGAGACATTCAGTACTTC
CASSRAGTSRDIQYF
>TRBJ1-5|.|.|TRBV5-1
TGCGCCAGCAGCTTGGGGTGGAGCAATCAGCCCCAGCATTTT
CASSLGWSNQPQHF
>TRBJ1-3|.|.|TRBV5-1
TGCGCCAGCAGCTTGGGGCAGGGCCCTGGAAACACCATATATTTT
CASSLGQGPGNTIYF